This section outlines one TCR beta chain sequence together with its context. The antigen remains undetermined. This sample was taken from a study of OX40 agonist ivuxolimab in advanced cancers. About the research overall: The dose-escalation cohort was about 87% male, with a mean age of about 58 years, ranging roughly 23 to 85. Findings and limits, study-wide: Dose levels from 0.1 to 3.0 mg/kg saw CD4+ and CD8+ blood T cells expand clonally by week 6. Among the nonresponders, some also had low normalized T-cell clonal expansion.

Sequencing was performed with immunoSEQ multiplex PCR; in TCRdb, only in-frame clones are kept and a portion is missing. The sample has nearly 8,500 clones; roughly 74% are singletons. This CDR3 region has 10 residues. The V and J ends lost 6 bases and 6 bases respectively, with 3 bases between them. In germline, CDR1 is MNHEY, CDR2 SVGAGI. J is TRBJ2-1 and V is TRBV6-5; no reliable D call. The sequenced sample was CD4+ or CD8+ T cells sorted from blood, obtained in a trial of the OX40 agonist ivuxolimab. This sequence was found in an adult with an advanced solid tumor such as melanoma, head and neck, liver or kidney cancer. The CDR3 bases are TGTGCCAGCAGGGCCAATGAGCAGTTCTTC. It encodes CASRANEQFF.